Presented here are 17 T cell receptor beta chains from one specimen sequenced in a study of early T cells in non-severe SARS-CoV-2 infection. In TCRdb, the 5' RACE reads were re-called with MiXCR into one record per CDR3 protein. The data show tens of thousands of distinct CDR3 sequences, approximately 6% seen once. Sequenced input: whole blood. The receptors shown here come from an adult who was a healthcare worker with PCR-confirmed SARS-CoV-2 infection or an uninfected control (not recorded which).

This clonotype was observed a few times. The gene calls are TRBV24-1 and TRBJ2-3, with unresolved D. From germline, CDR1 is KGHDR and CDR2 SFDVKD. The CDR3 is made up of 14 amino acids. V lost 3 bases and J 1 base, leaving 7 bases between the germline ends. CDR3 nucleotide sequence: TGTGCCACCAGTGATCCCCGCGGCACAGATACGCAGTATTTT. It translates to CATSDPRGTDTQYF.

The chain recombines TRBV6-2 or TRBV6-3 with TRBJ2-2; 8 bases agree with TRBD2. Unmatched junction bases numbered 10, after V lost 7 bases and J lost 0 bases. Germline assignment: CDR1 MNHEY and CDR2 SVGEGT. CDR3 length: 17 amino acids. CDR3 amino acids: CASIAGNHIANTGELFF. In nucleotides, the CDR3 is TGTGCCAGCATAGCGGGGAATCATATCGCGAACACCGGGGAGCTGTTTTTT.

This clonotype was found many times. The junction departs from germline at one end; a sequencing error may be responsible. This chain connects TRBV6-1 to TRBJ2-2, with 8 bases identical to TRBD1. This CDR3 has 11 amino acids. Germline loops: CDR1 MNHNS, CDR2 SASEGT. The CDR3 is CASSDPDRAAF. The CDR3 DNA follows: TGTGCCAGCAGTGATCCGGACAGGGCAGCTTTT.

This clonotype was recorded a few times. The genes are TRBV6-2 or TRBV6-3 and TRBJ1-5; D uncertain. Germline CDR1 is MNHEY and CDR2 is SVGEGT. This CDR3 comprises 16 residues. V was cut by 3 bases and J by 1 base, with 13 bases left in between. CDR3 bases: TGTGCCAGCAGTTATGGGTCGACCCGGAGCAATCAGCCCCAGCATTTT. It specifies CASSYGSTRSNQPQHF.

This clonotype came up many times. The CDR3 reads CASTRDRGRTGELFF. The CDR3 region has the DNA TGTGCCAGCACCCGGGACAGGGGGCGTACCGGGGAGCTGTTTTTT. This chain joins TRBV7-2 and TRBJ2-2, with 12 bases fitting TRBD1. The ends lost 7 bases at V and 5 bases at J; junction bases unmatched: 5. Germline values: CDR1 SGHTA, CDR2 FQGNSA. CDR3 length equals 15 residues.

This clonotype appeared a few times. The chain is built from TRBV28 and TRBJ2-3; 16 positions agree with TRBD2. The germline V gene encodes CDR1 MDHEN and CDR2 SYDVKM. With 6 bases clipped from V and 5 bases from J, the junction kept 14 bases outside the gene matches. This CDR3 is built from 19 residues. This chain's CDR3 is CASSSYSGTSGGAGDTQYF. The CDR3 bases are TGTGCCAGCAGCTCATATTCCGGGACTAGCGGGGGGGCTGGAGATACGCAGTATTTT.

This clonotype has at least ten counts. This rearrangement joins TRBV20-1 to TRBJ1-3; 8 bases map to TRBD1. Losses at the gene ends were 6 bases for V and 4 bases for J; bases not matched to a gene: 8. Germline V gives CDR1 DFQATT, CDR2 SNEGSKA (reference sequence). This CDR3 comprises 14 residues. The CDR3 sequence: CSARDRQGGNTIYF. For the CDR3, the DNA is TGCAGTGCCAGGGACAGGCAGGGGGGAAACACCATATATTTT.

The chain joins TRBV18 to TRBJ2-7, with D possibly being TRBD1 or TRBD2 (5 bases each). This CDR3 contains 16 residues. V lost 3 bases to trimming and J lost 5 bases, with 20 bases between them. The V gene's germline CDR1 is KGHSH and CDR2 LQKENI. The DNA of the CDR3 is TGTGCCAGCTCACCGTCCGGGACCGAAATATCCGACGAGCAGTACTTC. This encodes CASSPSGTEISDEQYF.

This clonotype appeared many times. The chain employs TRBV18 and TRBJ2-4, with 8 bases identical to TRBD2. CDR1 KGHSH and CDR2 LQKENI come from the germline V gene. Trimming cost V 3 bases and J 0 bases; bases outside gene matches: 16. The CDR3 loop spans 20 amino acids. This chain's CDR3 is CASSPVGGGSGALAKNIQYF. The CDR3 nucleotides read TGTGCCAGCTCACCCGTCGGTGGAGGTAGCGGGGCGTTAGCCAAAAACATTCAGTACTTC.

This clonotype was seen a handful of times. The V call is TRBV4-2, the J call TRBJ1-3, with 8 bases aligning to TRBD1. The CDR3 spans 15 residues. Germline values: CDR1 LGHNA, CDR2 YNFKEQ. The V and J ends lost 4 bases and 6 bases, in that order; junction bases with no gene match: 8. Here the CDR3 DNA reads TGTGCCAGCAGCCTTGGACAGGGAGAAGAAAACACCATATATTTT. This codes for CASSLGQGEENTIYF.

This clonotype was picked up a small number of times. This chain connects TRBV7-2 to TRBJ2-3; either TRBD1 or TRBD2 may fit D (5 bases each). V was pared by 5 bases and J by 6 bases, with 21 bases between. Germline lookup yields CDR1 SGHTA and CDR2 FQGNSA. The CDR3 is made up of 16 amino acids. CDR3 nucleotides: TGTGCCAGCAGCCTAGGGACGGGATATTCACGGGATACGCAGTATTTT. This encodes CASSLGTGYSRDTQYF.

This chain joins TRBV3-1 and TRBJ2-1; D gene uncertain. V was cut by 1 base and J by 7 bases, with 8 bases left in between. The germline V gene has CDR1 LGHDT and CDR2 YNNKEL (reference sequence). The CDR3 runs 13 residues. The DNA for the CDR3 is TGTGCCAGCAGCCAAGTCATCGGGAATGAGCAGTTCTTC. It yields the protein CASSQVIGNEQFF.

This clonotype was observed at least ten times. The chain combines TRBV5-6 with TRBJ1-1; 8 bases align to TRBD1. The CDR3 runs 19 residues. With V trimmed by 1 base and J by 5 bases, 19 bases remained unmatched. CDR1 and CDR2 (germline): SGHDT, YYEEEE. In DNA form, the CDR3 reads TGTGCCAGCAGCTTGAAAGTTAATTTTCAGGGGGCGCGGGGTACTGAAGCTTTCTTT. As protein: CASSLKVNFQGARGTEAFF.

At least ten counts were recorded for this clonotype. This chain uses TRBV14 with TRBJ1-1; possibly TRBD1 for D (6 bases). Trimming removed 0 bases from V and 5 bases from J, with 13 bases in between. The CDR3 loop spans 15 amino acids. Germline CDR1 SGHDN, CDR2 FVKESK. For the CDR3, the DNA is TGTGCCAGCAGCCAAGACCCACAGGGAAAGACTGAAGCTTTCTTT. Translation gives CASSQDPQGKTEAFF.

The V call is TRBV6-1, the J call TRBJ1-1; no clear D. Per germline, CDR1 MNHNS and CDR2 SASEGT. The germline V and J ends were trimmed by 1 base and 0 bases, with 6 bases remaining between them. The CDR3 spans 14 residues. The CDR3 protein is CASSEVRLNTEAFF. DNA for the CDR3: TGTGCCAGCAGTGAAGTCCGATTGAACACTGAAGCTTTCTTT.

This clonotype occurred many times. The chain is built from TRBV24-1 and TRBJ1-4, with 10 nucleotides matching TRBD1. The CDR3 loop spans 15 amino acids. The V segment lost 3 bases and the J segment 6 bases; nucleotides outside the gene matches: 3. CDR1 and CDR2 from the germline V gene are KGHDR and SFDVKD. CDR3 DNA sequence: TGTGCCACCAGTGATGCCGGGACAGGGGATGAAAAACTGTTTTTT. Protein product: CATSDAGTGDEKLFF.

This clonotype was seen a few times. J is TRBJ2-7 and V is TRBV9; 15 nucleotides match TRBD2. V shed 4 bases, J shed 6 bases, and the junction held 8 bases outside the gene matches. CDR1 is SGDLS and CDR2 is YYNGEE in the germline V gene. The CDR3 length is 16 residues. CDR3 residues: CASSSGLAGGPVEQYF. Here the CDR3 DNA reads TGTGCCAGCAGCTCTGGACTAGCGGGAGGGCCGGTCGAGCAGTACTTC.